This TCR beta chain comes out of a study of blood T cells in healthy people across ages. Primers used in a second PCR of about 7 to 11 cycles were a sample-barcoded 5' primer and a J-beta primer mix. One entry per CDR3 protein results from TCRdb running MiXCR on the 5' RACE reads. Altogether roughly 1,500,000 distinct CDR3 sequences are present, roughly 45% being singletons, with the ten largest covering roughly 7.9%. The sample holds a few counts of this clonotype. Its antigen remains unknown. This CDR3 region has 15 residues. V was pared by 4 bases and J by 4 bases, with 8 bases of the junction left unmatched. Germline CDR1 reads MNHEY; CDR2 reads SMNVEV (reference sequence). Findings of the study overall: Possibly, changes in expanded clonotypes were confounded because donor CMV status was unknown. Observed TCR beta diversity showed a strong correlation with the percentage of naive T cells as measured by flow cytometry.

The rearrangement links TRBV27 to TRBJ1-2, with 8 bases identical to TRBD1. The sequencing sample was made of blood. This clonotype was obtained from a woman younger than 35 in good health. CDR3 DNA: TGTGCCAGCAGTTCCGGGACAGGACGACCCTATGGCTACACCTTC. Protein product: CASSSGTGRPYGYTF.